These T cell receptor beta chains were read from a single sample in a study of OX40 agonist ivuxolimab in advanced cancers. Measured with immunoSEQ multiplex PCR; TCRdb has only the in-frame clones, and not every one. The profile shows tens of thousands of clones, over 90% of them singletons. This sample comprised CD4+ or CD8+ T cells sorted from blood, obtained in a trial of the OX40 agonist ivuxolimab. These receptors were collected from an adult with an advanced solid tumor such as melanoma, head and neck, liver or kidney cancer. CDR3s include the opening cysteine and the closing phenylalanine or tryptophan. A D gene is named only where the DNA matches it firmly. A row's size may be missing; if present it is once, few, many or a size class.

d_call j_call clone_size v_call cdr3_nt cdr3_aa
NA TRBJ2-1 NA TRBV30 NA CAWLSLDEQFF
NA TRBJ1-5 NA TRBV5-1 TGCGCCAGCAGCTCGGGGCCCTTTGGTAGCAATCAGCCCCAGCATTTT CASSSGPFGSNQPQHF
NA TRBJ1-6 few TRBV13 TGTGCCAGCAGCGAAGGGACGGGCTGGTCACCCCTCCACTTT CASSEGTGWSPLHF
TRBD1 TRBJ2-7 medium-sized TRBV27 TGTGCCAGCAGTACAGCCGGGACAGGTGTCTCCTACGAGCAGTACTTC CASSTAGTGVSYEQYF
TRBD1 TRBJ1-3 NA TRBV15 TGTGCCACCAGCAGGGAAACAGGGGCTGGAAACACCATATATTTT CATSRETGAGNTIYF
TRBD2 TRBJ2-5 NA TRBV7-2 TGTGCCAGCACCGATAGGGACTACCCTCAAGAGACCCAGTACTTC CASTDRDYPQETQYF
TRBD2 TRBJ2-7 NA TRBV7-8 TGTGCCAGCAGTCTTGGACTAGCGGGGGGGCCTCACGAGCAGTACTTC CASSLGLAGGPHEQYF
NA TRBJ2-1 once TRBV6-1 TGTGCCAGCAGTGAAGCCTGGGGCAATGAGCAGTTCTTC CASSEAWGNEQFF
NA TRBJ1-1 NA TRBV27 TGTGCCAGCAAAGTAGGGGGGAACACTGAAGCTTTCTTT CASKVGGNTEAFF
NA TRBJ2-7 NA TRBV2 TGTGCCATTATGGAGAGGGGATGGGACGAGCAGTACTTC CAIMERGWDEQYF
NA TRBJ2-6 NA TRBV6-6 TGTGCCAGCAGACCTAGAACGAGCTCTGGGGCCAACGTCCTGACTTTC CASRPRTSSGANVLTF
TRBD1 TRBJ1-1 NA TRBV6-5 TGTGCCAGCAGTTCAGACAGGGGAGGGGGCACTGAAGCTTTCTTT CASSSDRGGGTEAFF
NA TRBJ2-3 NA TRBV2 TGTGCCAGCAGTGAAGCAACGGCGGGCACTAGCACAGATACGCAGTATTTT CASSEATAGTSTDTQYF
NA TRBJ2-6 NA TRBV13 TGTGCCAGCAGCTTAGGCGGGGTCTCTGGGGCCAACGTCCTGACTTTC CASSLGGVSGANVLTF
NA TRBJ2-1 once TRBV6-5 TGTGCCAGCAGTTACTCTCGAACAGCCAATGAGCAGTTCTTC CASSYSRTANEQFF
NA TRBJ1-6 NA TRBV27 TGTGCCAGCAGTTTATGGGTGGGGAGCAATTCACCCCTCCACTTT CASSLWVGSNSPLHF
NA TRBJ1-2 NA TRBV27 TGTGCCAGCAGGGGACCGCCGGGTTCCAGTATAGAGGAAACCTTC CASRGPPGSSIEETF
NA TRBJ1-1 NA TRBV27 TGTGCCAGCAGTTTATCATACGGACGAAACACTGAAGCTTTCTTT CASSLSYGRNTEAFF
NA TRBJ2-3 NA TRBV5-4 TGTGCCAGCAGCTTGGGCAGGGGTACTGATACGCAGTATTTT CASSLGRGTDTQYF
NA TRBJ1-5 NA TRBV28 TGTGCCAGCAGTCCGGCAGAGGGGATTGGTAATCAGCCCCAGCATTTT CASSPAEGIGNQPQHF
TRBD1 TRBJ2-7 NA TRBV4-1 TGCGCCAGCAGCCCGGGACAGCAAGCCTACGAGCAGTACTTC CASSPGQQAYEQYF
NA TRBJ2-2 NA TRBV19 TGTGCCAGTAGTATAGCTACCCCCGGGGAGCTGTTTTTT CASSIATPGELFF
NA TRBJ2-5 NA TRBV11-2 TGTGCCAGCAGCTTACAACCCCTGGAGACCCAGTACTTC CASSLQPLETQYF
TRBD1 TRBJ1-1 NA TRBV5-1 TGCGCCAGCAGCCTAGGACAGGGGACGGTGGAAACTGAAGCTTTCTTT CASSLGQGTVETEAFF
NA TRBJ2-2 NA TRBV19 TGTGCCAGTAGCCTCTTTAACACCGGGGAGCTGTTTTTT CASSLFNTGELFF
TRBD1 TRBJ2-1 NA TRBV7-9 TGTGCCAGCAACCGACTACAGGACAGGGGGGCTGGCAATGAGCAGTTCTTC CASNRLQDRGAGNEQFF
TRBD1 TRBJ2-7 once TRBV27 TGTGCCAGCAGTTGGACAGGGGAAACCTACGAGCAGTACTTC CASSWTGETYEQYF
NA TRBJ1-2 NA TRBV29-1 TGCAGCGTTTACAGGGATGGCTACACCTTC CSVYRDGYTF
TRBD1 TRBJ2-5 NA TRBV27 TGTGCCAGCCATCCCCGGGACAGGGACGAAGAGACCCAGTACTTC CASHPRDRDEETQYF
NA TRBJ2-5 NA TRBV9 TGTGCCAGCAGCGTAGCTGGTTCGTACCAAGAGACCCAGTACTTC CASSVAGSYQETQYF
NA TRBJ2-1 once TRBV12-5 TGTGCTAGTGGTTTGGTCCAGGGAGATGAGCAGTTCTTC CASGLVQGDEQFF
TRBD2 TRBJ2-5 NA TRBV6-5 TGTGCCAGCAGCGGACTAGGACAAGAGACCCAGTACTTC CASSGLGQETQYF
NA TRBJ2-7 once TRBV19 TGTGCCAGTAGTTTCGGGCCCTCCTACGAGCAGTACTTC CASSFGPSYEQYF
NA TRBJ1-1 NA TRBV19 TGTGCCAGTAGTTCTCAGGGGAGGGACACTGAAGCTTTCTTT CASSSQGRDTEAFF
TRBD2 TRBJ2-1 NA TRBV15 TGTGCCACCAGCAGAGATAGCGGGAGGGCCTACAATGAGCAGTTCTTC CATSRDSGRAYNEQFF
NA TRBJ2-7 once TRBV6-1 TGTGCCAGCAGTGGCCCGGGAGTATTCGGCTACGAGCAGTACTTC CASSGPGVFGYEQYF
NA TRBJ1-6 NA TRBV4-1 TGCGCCAGCAGCCAAGAGGAACGCTCCTATAATTCACCCCTCCACTTT CASSQEERSYNSPLHF
NA TRBJ2-7 NA TRBV10-2 TGCGCCAGCAGTGAACCAGACATCCCGTCCTACGAGCAGTACTTC CASSEPDIPSYEQYF
TRBD1 TRBJ2-1 NA TRBV30 TGTGCCTTCGGGACAGGGAACGGGAATGAGCAGTTCTTC CAFGTGNGNEQFF
NA TRBJ2-6 NA TRBV11-2 TGTGCCAGCAGCTTCATCGCTGCTGGGGCCAACGTCCTGACTTTC CASSFIAAGANVLTF
NA TRBJ2-1 NA TRBV27 TGTGCCAGCAGTTCTTTCATCAATGAGCAGTTCTTC CASSSFINEQFF
TRBD1 TRBJ2-7 NA TRBV6-5 TGTGCCAGCAGTTACGGACAGGGGAACTCCTACGAGCAGTACTTC CASSYGQGNSYEQYF
NA TRBJ1-2 few TRBV2 TGTGCCAGCGGGCAGGAGAGGTATGGCTACACCTTC CASGQERYGYTF
NA TRBJ2-2 NA TRBV6-6 TGTGCTCGGAGTCGGGGACCGAACACCGGGGAGCTGTTTTTT CARSRGPNTGELFF
NA TRBJ2-2 NA TRBV10-1 TGCGCCAGCAGTGATCCAGCGGATTCGAACACCGGGGAGCTGTTTTTT CASSDPADSNTGELFF
NA TRBJ1-2 NA TRBV27 TGTGCCAGCAGTTTAGGGTCTCCTGGGCATGGCTACACCTTC CASSLGSPGHGYTF
TRBD1 TRBJ2-5 NA TRBV27 TGTGCCAGCAGTTTATTAGCAGGGGGCAGGGAGACCCAGTACTTC CASSLLAGGRETQYF
NA TRBJ2-7 NA TRBV13 TGTGCCAGCACCCAGGGGAGGGCCTACTCCTACGAGCAGTACTTC CASTQGRAYSYEQYF
NA TRBJ2-2 once TRBV2 TGTGCCAGCAGTGAGAAGGGGCGGGGAGCCGGGGAGCTGTTTTTT CASSEKGRGAGELFF
TRBD2 TRBJ2-7 once TRBV7-9 TGTGCCAGCAGCCACCCGACTAGCGGGACTTACGAGCAGTACTTC CASSHPTSGTYEQYF
NA TRBJ2-7 NA TRBV2 TGTGCCAGCAGCGGTGGGGGAGACGAGCAGTACTTC CASSGGGDEQYF
NA TRBJ2-7 NA TRBV5-5 TGTGCCAGCAGCTTGTACGGTGGTGAGGAGCAGTACTTC CASSLYGGEEQYF
NA TRBJ2-7 NA TRBV9 TGTGCCAGCAGCTGGGGACCGGCCTACGAGCAGTACTTC CASSWGPAYEQYF
NA TRBJ2-3 NA TRBV13 TGTGCCAGCAGCCATATATTATCCACAGATACGCAGTATTTT CASSHILSTDTQYF
NA TRBJ2-7 NA TRBV9 TGTGCCAGCAGCATCGGGACGGGGGAGCAGTACTTC CASSIGTGEQYF